This T cell receptor (beta chain) stems from a study of early T cells in non-severe SARS-CoV-2 infection. For the study at large: Sequenced material consisted of bulk RNA (from unsorted whole blood), and chains were unpaired.

Each cDNA molecule carried a unique molecular identifier. TCRdb ran MiXCR on the 5' RACE reads and lists one entry per CDR3 protein. In the table there are some 38,000 distinct CDR3 sequences, around 5.4% of which are singletons. Study findings and constraints: The study's VDJdb matching favored anti-spike CD8 responses and missed private and CD4 specificities.

Between the trimmed V and J ends, which lost 0 bases and 0 bases, there was a span of 6 bases. Germline V gene data show CDR1 as LGHNA and CDR2 as YSLEER. This CDR3 spans 15 amino acids. In this sample, this clonotype is large. What it binds is not known. This TCR was recovered from an adult who was a healthcare worker with PCR-confirmed SARS-CoV-2 infection or an uninfected control (not recorded which). The genes are TRBV4-3 and TRBJ1-3; no clear D. The input for sequencing was whole blood, taken at baseline. The CDR3 loop reads CASSQDTGSGNTIYF. The CDR3 bases are TGCGCCAGCAGCCAAGATACGGGCTCTGGAAACACCATATATTTT.